Each of the 4 T cell receptor beta chains below was sequenced from the same sample in a study of blood T cell repertoires in COVID-19. TCRdb keeps only in-frame clones here, not all; method: immunoSEQ multiplex PCR. The sample lists 100,000 to 120,000 clones, roughly 80% seen once, with less than 20% in the top ten. Sequencing was performed on peripheral blood. These receptors all come from a woman aged 80 or over with acute or convalescent COVID-19.

The V and J genes are TRBV19 and TRBJ2-4; TRBD1 might be the D (6 bases). V was trimmed by 5 bases and J by 4 bases, leaving 15 bases between them. The CDR3 is 15 residues long. Germline values: CDR1 LNHDA, CDR2 SQIVND (reference sequence). CDR3 bases: TGTGCCAGTAGTCTCCTCGAAACAGGGAAAAACATTCAGTACTTC. As protein: CASSLLETGKNIQYF.

This clone was counted once. V usage is TRBV11-2 and J usage is TRBJ2-2; 7 bases match TRBD2. The trim removed 2 bases at V and 1 base at J, leaving 4 bases unmatched. This CDR3 contains 16 residues. Germline lookup yields CDR1 SGHAT and CDR2 FQNNGV. This CDR3 reads CASSLMAGVNTGELFF. The DNA of the CDR3 is TGTGCCAGCAGCTTAATGGCGGGAGTGAACACCGGGGAGCTGTTTTTT. The full variable domain, in which reference TRBV11-2 and TRBJ2-2 provide the parts outside the CDR3, is EAGVAQSPRYKIIEKRQSVAFWCNPISGHATLYWYQQILGQGPKLLIQFQNNGVVDDSQLPKDRFSAERLKGVDSTLKIQPAKLEDSAVYLCASSLMAGVNTGELFFGEGSRLTVL.

The chain couples TRBV19 to TRBJ1-6; 10 bases line up with TRBD1. The CDR3 spans 17 residues. CDR1 and CDR2 (germline): LNHDA, SQIVND (reference sequence). V lost 5 bases to trimming and J lost 7 bases; unmatched junction nucleotides: 11. DNA of the CDR3: TGTGCCAGTAGTGTAGTACCACCGGGACAGGGGAATTCACCCCTCCACTTT. Protein product: CASSVVPPGQGNSPLHF.

As regards this clone: At one end, the junction sequence differs from germline, possibly due to a read error. The chain has TRBV7-2 and TRBJ2-1; tentatively, D is TRBD2 (6 bases). Germline V gene sequence: CDR1 SGHTA, CDR2 FQGNSA. This CDR3 comprises 16 residues. CDR3 coding DNA: TGTGCCAGCAACTTAAAACGGGGGAGCTCCTACAATGAGCAGTTCTTC. Translation gives CASNLKRGSSYNEQFF.